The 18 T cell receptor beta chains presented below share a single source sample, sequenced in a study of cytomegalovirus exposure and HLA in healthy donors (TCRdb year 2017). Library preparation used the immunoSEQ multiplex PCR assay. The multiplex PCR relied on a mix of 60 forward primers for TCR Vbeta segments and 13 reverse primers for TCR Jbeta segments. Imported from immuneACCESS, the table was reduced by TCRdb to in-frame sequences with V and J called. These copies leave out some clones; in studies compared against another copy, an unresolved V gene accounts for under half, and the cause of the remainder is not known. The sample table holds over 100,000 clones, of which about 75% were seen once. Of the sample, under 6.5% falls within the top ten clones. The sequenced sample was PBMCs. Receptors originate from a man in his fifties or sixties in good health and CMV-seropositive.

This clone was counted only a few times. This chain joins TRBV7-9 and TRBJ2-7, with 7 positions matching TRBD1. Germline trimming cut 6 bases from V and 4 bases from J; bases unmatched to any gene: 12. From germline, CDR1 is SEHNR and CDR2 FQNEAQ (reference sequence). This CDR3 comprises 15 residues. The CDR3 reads CASSPQGRAGYEQYF. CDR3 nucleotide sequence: TGTGCCAGCAGTCCACAGGGGAGAGCCGGTTACGAGCAGTACTTC.

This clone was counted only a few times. The DNA for the CDR3 is TGCGCCAGCAGACGAACTTTCAGGGGCGAAAAACTGTTTTTT. It is translated as CASRRTFRGEKLFF. The chain recombines TRBV4-3 with TRBJ1-4, with D maybe TRBD1 (6 bases). The germline V gene has CDR1 LGHNA and CDR2 YSLEER. Trimming left V 6 bases short and J 8 bases short, with 16 bases between. The CDR3 has 14 residues.

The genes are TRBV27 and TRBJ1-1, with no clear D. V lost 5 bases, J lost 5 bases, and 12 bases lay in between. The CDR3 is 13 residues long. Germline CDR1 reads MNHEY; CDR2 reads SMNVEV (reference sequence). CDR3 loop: CASSDSFGTEAFF. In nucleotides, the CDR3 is TGTGCCAGCAGTGACTCGTTTGGGACTGAAGCTTTCTTT.

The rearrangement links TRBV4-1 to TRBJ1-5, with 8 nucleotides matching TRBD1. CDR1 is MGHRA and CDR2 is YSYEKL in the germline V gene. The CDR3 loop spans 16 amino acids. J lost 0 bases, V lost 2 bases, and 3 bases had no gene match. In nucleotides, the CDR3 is TGCGCCAGCAGCCAAATTCAGGGGGCTAGCAATCAGCCCCAGCATTTT. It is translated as CASSQIQGASNQPQHF.

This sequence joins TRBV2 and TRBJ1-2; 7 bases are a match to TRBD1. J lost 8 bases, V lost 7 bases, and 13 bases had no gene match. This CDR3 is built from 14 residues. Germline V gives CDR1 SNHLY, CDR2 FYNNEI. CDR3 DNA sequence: TGTGCCAGCACTGACAGGGCCACGGGTCGGGGCTACACCTTC. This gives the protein CASTDRATGRGYTF.

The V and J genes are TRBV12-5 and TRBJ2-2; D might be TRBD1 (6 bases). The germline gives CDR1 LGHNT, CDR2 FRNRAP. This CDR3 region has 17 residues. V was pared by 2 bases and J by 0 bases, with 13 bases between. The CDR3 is CASGLFQGTANTGELFF. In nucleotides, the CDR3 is TGTGCTAGTGGTTTGTTTCAGGGGACCGCGAACACCGGGGAGCTGTTTTTT.

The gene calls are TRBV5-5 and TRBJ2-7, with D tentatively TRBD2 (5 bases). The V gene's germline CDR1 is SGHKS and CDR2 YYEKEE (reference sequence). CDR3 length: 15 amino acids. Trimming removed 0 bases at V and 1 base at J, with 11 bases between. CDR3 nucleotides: TGTGCCAGCAGCTTGGTGCCGGAGGCGTCCTACGAGCAGTACTTC. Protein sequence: CASSLVPEASYEQYF.

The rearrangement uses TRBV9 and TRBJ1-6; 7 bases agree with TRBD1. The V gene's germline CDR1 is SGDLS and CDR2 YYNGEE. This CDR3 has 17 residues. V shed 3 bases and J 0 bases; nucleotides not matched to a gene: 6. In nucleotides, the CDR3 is TGTGCCAGCAGCGGATCCCCAGGGGGCTCCTATAATTCACCCCTCCACTTT. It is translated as CASSGSPGGSYNSPLHF.

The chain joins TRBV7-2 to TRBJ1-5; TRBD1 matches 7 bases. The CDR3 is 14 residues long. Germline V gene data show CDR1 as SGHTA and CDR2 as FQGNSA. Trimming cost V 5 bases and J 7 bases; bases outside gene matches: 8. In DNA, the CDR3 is TGTGCCAGCAGCCCTTCAGGGGGTGTCCAGCCCCAGCATTTT. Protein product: CASSPSGGVQPQHF.

CDR3 DNA: TGCGCCAGCAGCGGGACGGGACAGGAGGCCAAAAACATTCAGTACTTC. Translated, it gives CASSGTGQEAKNIQYF. The chain uses TRBV5-1 and TRBJ2-4; 8 nucleotides match TRBD1. V dropped 4 bases and J dropped 1; count of bases not matched to a gene: 7. CDR3 length: 16 amino acids. Germline V gene data show CDR1 as SGHRS and CDR2 as YFSETQ.

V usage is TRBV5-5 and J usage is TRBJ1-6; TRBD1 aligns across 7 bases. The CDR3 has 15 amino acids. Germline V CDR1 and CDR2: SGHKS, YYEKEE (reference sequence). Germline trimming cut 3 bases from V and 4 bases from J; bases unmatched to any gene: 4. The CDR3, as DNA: TGTGCCAGCAGCTCGGGGACAGCATATAATTCACCCCTCCACTTT. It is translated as CASSSGTAYNSPLHF. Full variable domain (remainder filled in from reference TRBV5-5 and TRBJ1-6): DAGVTQSPTHLIKTRGQQVTLRCSPISGHKSVSWYQQVLGQGPQFIFQYYEKEERGRGNFPDRFSARQFPNYSSELNVNALLLGDSALYLCASSSGTAYNSPLHFGNGTRLTVT.

In DNA form, the CDR3 reads TGTGCCAGCAGCTTAGACGGGGGGTCCAATCAGCCCCAGCATTTT. As protein: CASSLDGGSNQPQHF. The J gene is TRBJ1-5, the V gene TRBV11-2, with D possibly being TRBD1 (5 bases). The germline CDR1 and CDR2 sequences are SGHAT and FQNNGV. The V end was cut by 0 bases, the J end by 3 bases, with 9 bases between. The length of the CDR3 is 15 residues.

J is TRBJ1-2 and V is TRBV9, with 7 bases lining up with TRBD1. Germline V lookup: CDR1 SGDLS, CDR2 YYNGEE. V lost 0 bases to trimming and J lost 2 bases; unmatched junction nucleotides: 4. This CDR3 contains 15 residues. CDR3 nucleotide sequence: TGTGCCAGCAGCGTAGGACAGGGCCCAAACTATGGCTACACCTTC. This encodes CASSVGQGPNYGYTF.

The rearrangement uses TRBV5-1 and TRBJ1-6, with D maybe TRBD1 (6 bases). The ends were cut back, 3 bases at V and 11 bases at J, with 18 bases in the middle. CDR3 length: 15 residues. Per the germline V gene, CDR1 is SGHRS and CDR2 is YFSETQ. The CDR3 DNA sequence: TGCGCCAGCAGCTCCCGGGACATCTGGGCTGCACCCCTCCACTTT. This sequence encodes CASSSRDIWAAPLHF.

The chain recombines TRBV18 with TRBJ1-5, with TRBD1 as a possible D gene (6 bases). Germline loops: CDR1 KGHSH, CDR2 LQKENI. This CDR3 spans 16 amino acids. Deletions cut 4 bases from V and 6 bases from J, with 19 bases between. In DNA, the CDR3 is TGTGCCAGCTCACACGAAACCGGGGGGGGCTCTCAGCCCCAGCATTTT. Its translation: CASSHETGGGSQPQHF.

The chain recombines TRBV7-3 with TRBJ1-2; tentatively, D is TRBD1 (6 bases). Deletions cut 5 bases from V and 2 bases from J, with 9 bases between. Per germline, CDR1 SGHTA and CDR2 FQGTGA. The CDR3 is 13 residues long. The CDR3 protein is CASSAGQNYGYTF. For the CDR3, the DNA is TGTGCCAGCAGCGCCGGACAGAACTATGGCTACACCTTC. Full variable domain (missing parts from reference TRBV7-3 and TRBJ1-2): GAGVSQTPSNKVTEKGKYVELRCDPISGHTALYWYRQSLGQGPEFLIYFQGTGAADDSGLPNDRFFAVRPEGSVSTLKIQRTERGDSAVYLCASSAGQNYGYTFGSGTRLTVV.

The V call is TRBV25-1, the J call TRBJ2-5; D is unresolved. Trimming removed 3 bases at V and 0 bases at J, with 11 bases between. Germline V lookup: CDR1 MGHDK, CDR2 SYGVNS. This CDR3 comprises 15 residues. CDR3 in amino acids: CASSDSGWYQETQYF. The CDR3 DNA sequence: TGTGCCAGCAGTGACTCGGGTTGGTACCAAGAGACCCAGTACTTC.

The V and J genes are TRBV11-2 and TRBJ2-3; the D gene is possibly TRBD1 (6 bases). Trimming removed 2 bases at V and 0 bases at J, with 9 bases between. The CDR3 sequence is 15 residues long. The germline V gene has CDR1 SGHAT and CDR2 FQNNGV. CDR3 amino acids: CASSLYGQSTDTQYF. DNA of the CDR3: TGTGCCAGCAGCTTATACGGACAGAGCACAGATACGCAGTATTTT.